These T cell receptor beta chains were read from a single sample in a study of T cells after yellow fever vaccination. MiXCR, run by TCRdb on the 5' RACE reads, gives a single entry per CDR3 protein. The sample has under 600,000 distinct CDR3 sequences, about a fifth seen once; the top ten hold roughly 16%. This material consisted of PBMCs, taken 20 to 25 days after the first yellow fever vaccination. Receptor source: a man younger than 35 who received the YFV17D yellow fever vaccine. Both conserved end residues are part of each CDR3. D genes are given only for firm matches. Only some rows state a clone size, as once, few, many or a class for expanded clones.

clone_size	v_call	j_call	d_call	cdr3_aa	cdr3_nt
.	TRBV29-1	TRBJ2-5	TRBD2	CSVAGGGQETQYF	TGCAGCGTGGCCGGGGGGGGCCAGGAGACCCAGTACTTC
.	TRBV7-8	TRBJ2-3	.	CASSLTGNTQYF	TGTGCCAGCAGCTTAACAGGAAATACGCAGTATTTT
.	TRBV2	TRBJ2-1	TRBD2	CASSEGILAGYNEQFF	TGTGCCAGCAGTGAAGGAATACTAGCGGGGTACAATGAGCAGTTCTTC
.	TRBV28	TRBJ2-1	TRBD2	CASSSGLAGAHEQFF	TGTGCCAGCAGTTCCGGACTAGCGGGTGCGCATGAGCAGTTCTTC
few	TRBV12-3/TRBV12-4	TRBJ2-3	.	CASSHNSWSTDTQYF	TGTGCCAGCAGCCACAACTCCTGGAGCACAGATACGCAGTATTTT
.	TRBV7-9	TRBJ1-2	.	CASSLAGQANYGYTF	TGTGCCAGCAGCTTAGCGGGACAAGCTAACTATGGCTACACCTTC
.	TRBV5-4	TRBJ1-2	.	CASSLDRSNYGYTF	TGTGCCAGCAGCTTGGACAGATCTAACTATGGCTACACCTTC
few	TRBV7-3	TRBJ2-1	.	CASSPSSHPNRVGGQFF	TGTGCCAGCAGCCCGAGCAGCCACCCCAACAGGGTGGGAGGGCAGTTCTTC
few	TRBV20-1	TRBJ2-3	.	CSARGPDTDTQYF	TGCAGTGCTAGAGGGCCAGACACAGATACGCAGTATTTT
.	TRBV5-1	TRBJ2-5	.	CASSLTGTKQETQYF	TGCGCCAGCAGCTTAACCGGGACAAAGCAAGAGACCCAGTACTTC
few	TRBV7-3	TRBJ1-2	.	CASSSGGTGYTF	TGTGCCAGCAGCTCCGGGGGGACTGGCTACACCTTC
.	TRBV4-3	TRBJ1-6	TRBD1	CASSQDFRTGNSPLHF	TGCGCCAGCAGCCAAGATTTCAGGACAGGGAATTCACCCCTCCACTTT
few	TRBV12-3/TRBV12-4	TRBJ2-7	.	CASSSRQPDGQYF	TGTGCCAGCAGTTCACGACAGCCGGACGGGCAGTACTTC
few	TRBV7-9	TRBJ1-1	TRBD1	CASSLGDRVNTEAFF	TGTGCCAGCAGCTTAGGGGACAGGGTGAACACTGAAGCTTTCTTT
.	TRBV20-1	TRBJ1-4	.	CSASSGNEKLFF	TGCAGTGCTAGCTCGGGTAATGAAAAACTGTTTTTT
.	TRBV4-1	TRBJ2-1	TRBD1	CASSQGRTGDNEQFF	TGCGCCAGCAGCCAAGGGAGGACAGGGGACAATGAGCAGTTCTTC
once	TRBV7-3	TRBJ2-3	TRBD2	CASSPTGLASVDTQYF	TGTGCCAGCAGCCCAACGGGACTAGCGTCGGTGGATACGCAGTATTTT
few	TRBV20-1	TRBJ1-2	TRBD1	CSATPGTGYGYTF	TGCAGTGCTACCCCCGGGACAGGGTATGGCTACACCTTC
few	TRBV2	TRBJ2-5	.	CASSGGGLQETQYF	TGTGCCAGCAGTGGGGGAGGCCTCCAAGAGACCCAGTACTTC
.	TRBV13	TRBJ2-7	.	CASRTSGTAYEQYF	TGTGCCAGCAGGACGTCCGGGACCGCCTACGAGCAGTACTTC
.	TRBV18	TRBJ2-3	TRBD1	CASSLRQGATDTQYF	TGTGCCAGCTCACTGCGACAGGGGGCAACAGATACGCAGTATTTT
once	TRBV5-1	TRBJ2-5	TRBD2	CASSTMTSGVAETQYF	TGCGCCAGCAGCACGATGACTAGCGGGGTAGCAGAGACCCAGTACTTC
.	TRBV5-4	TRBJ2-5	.	CASSLGSQTQYF	TGTGCCAGCAGCTTGGGGAGCCAGACCCAGTACTTC
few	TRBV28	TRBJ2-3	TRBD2	CASSLGVGGTGGTDTQYF	TGTGCCAGCAGTTTGGGGGTGGGGGGGACGGGAGGCACAGATACGCAGTATTTT
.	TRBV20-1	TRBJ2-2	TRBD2	CSALAGRAGELFF	TGCAGTGCCCTAGCGGGGCGGGCCGGGGAGCTGTTTTTT
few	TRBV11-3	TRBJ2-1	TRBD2	CASSLFSGDNEQFF	TGTGCCAGCAGCTTATTTAGCGGGGACAATGAGCAGTTCTTC
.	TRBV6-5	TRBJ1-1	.	CASSYDGRLGAFF	TGTGCCAGCAGTTATGACGGCCGTCTGGGAGCTTTCTTT
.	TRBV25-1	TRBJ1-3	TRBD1	CASSGYDRASGNTIYF	TGTGCCAGCAGTGGTTATGACAGGGCCTCTGGAAACACCATATATTTT
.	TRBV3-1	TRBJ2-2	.	CASSLHSLANTGELFF	TGTGCCAGCAGCTTGCACTCGTTAGCGAACACCGGGGAGCTGTTTTTT
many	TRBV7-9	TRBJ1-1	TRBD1	CASSLGQANTEAFF	TGCGCCAGCAGCTTGGGACAGGCGAACACTGAAGCTTTCTTT
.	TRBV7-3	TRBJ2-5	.	CASSLNPGPSAQETQYF	TGTGCCAGCAGCTTAAATCCAGGGCCTAGCGCGCAAGAGACCCAGTACTTC
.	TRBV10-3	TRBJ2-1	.	CAISDQGHVTYNEQFF	TGTGCCATCAGTGACCAGGGCCATGTAACCTACAATGAGCAGTTCTTC
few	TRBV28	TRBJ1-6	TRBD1	CASRSGTGPFDLHF	TGTGCCAGCAGATCCGGGACAGGTCCCTTTGACCTCCACTTT
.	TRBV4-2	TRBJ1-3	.	CASSQDTNSGNTIYF	TGTGCCAGCAGCCAAGATACAAACTCTGGAAACACCATATATTTT
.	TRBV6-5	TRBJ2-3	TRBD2	CASSYSIALAGDNTQYF	TGTGCCAGCAGTTACTCTATTGCTCTAGCGGGGGACAATACGCAGTATTTT
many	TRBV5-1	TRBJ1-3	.	CASSLETDPRATIYF	TGCGCCAGCAGCTTGGAGACAGACCCCCGTGCAACCATATATTTT
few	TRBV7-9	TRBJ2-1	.	CASSEGYSYNEQFF	TGTGCCAGCAGCGAGGGTTACTCCTACAATGAGCAGTTCTTC
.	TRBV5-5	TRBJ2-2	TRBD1	CASTFPLGQLVTGELFF	TGTGCCAGCACCTTCCCGCTGGGACAGTTGGTCACCGGGGAGCTGTTTTTT
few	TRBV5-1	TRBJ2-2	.	CASRGHGENTGELFF	TGCGCCAGCAGGGGCCACGGGGAGAACACCGGGGAGCTGTTTTTT
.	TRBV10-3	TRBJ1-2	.	CAIYQFSRDDYGYTF	TGTGCCATCTACCAGTTCAGTAGGGATGACTATGGCTACACCTTC
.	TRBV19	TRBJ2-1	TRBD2	CASSDGGAYNEQFF	TGTGCCAGTAGCGACGGGGGGGCTTACAATGAGCAGTTCTTC